This T cell receptor beta chain was identified in a study of cytomegalovirus exposure and HLA in healthy donors. The overall study: The early release's HLA-typed donors yielded some 85 million unique TCRs. Study-wide results and limits: Most observed TCR sequences were rare, whereas some public TCRs were detected in many donors. A classifier reportedly called cytomegalovirus status with high sensitivity and specificity.

The germline gives CDR1 MNHNY, CDR2 SVGAGI (reference sequence). Trimming pared 2 bases from V and 1 base from J, leaving 11 bases between. This CDR3 has 15 residues. Unrecorded immune exposures were likely, despite nominal health at sampling. With 60 Vbeta and 13 Jbeta primers, the PCR was carried out. Assay: immunoSEQ multiplex PCR; the TCRdb copy retains only in-frame clones and omits some. The table lists tens of thousands of clones. As regards this clone: Its target is not known.

The chain couples TRBV6-6 to TRBJ2-5; no clear D. The clonotype comes from a human donor in good health. The sample taken for sequencing was PBMCs. The CDR3 is CASSYPRAGQETQYF. The CDR3 nucleotides are TGTGCCAGCAGTTACCCGAGAGCTGGCCAAGAGACCCAGTACTTC.